A single sample gave rise to the 32 T cell receptor beta chains below, sequenced in a study of T cell responses to AZD1222 COVID-19 vaccine. Clones were read by immunoSEQ multiplex PCR, and TCRdb kept only the in-frame ones, dropping some. The data show approximately 83,000 clones, with approximately 90% seen just once and 4.5% held by the top ten. This material consisted of peripheral blood, taken on day 0 of MenACWY control vaccination. All receptors come from an adult in good health.

The chain combines TRBV28 with TRBJ1-1, with D possibly being TRBD1 (5 bases). V was cut by 3 bases and J by 6 bases, with 8 bases left in between. CDR1 and CDR2 from the germline V gene are MDHEN and SYDVKM. The CDR3 is made up of 12 amino acids. The CDR3: CASSFQGSEAFF. DNA of the CDR3: TGTGCCAGCAGTTTCCAGGGTTCTGAAGCTTTCTTT. Using reference TRBV28 and TRBJ1-1 for the parts outside the CDR3, the full variable domain is DVKVTQSSRYLVKRTGEKVFLECVQDMDHENMFWYRQDPGLGLRLIYFSYDVKMKEKGDIPEGYSVSREKKERFSLILESASTNQTSMYLCASSFQGSEAFFGQGTRLTVV.

The chain couples TRBV19 to TRBJ1-1; D call uncertain. This CDR3 comprises 13 residues. V was pared by 10 bases and J by 1 base, with 13 bases between. Germline V lookup: CDR1 LNHDA, CDR2 SQIVND (reference sequence). CDR3 sequence (DNA): TGTGCCACCCAATCCGAGAAGAACACTGAAGCTTTCTTT. Its translation is CATQSEKNTEAFF. The full variable domain, in which reference TRBV19 and TRBJ1-1 provide the parts outside the CDR3, is DGGITQSPKYLFRKEGQNVTLSCEQNLNHDAMYWYRQDPGQGLRLIYYSQIVNDFQKGDIAEGYSVSREKKESFPLTVTSAQKNPTAFYLCATQSEKNTEAFFGQGTRLTVV.

The chain carries TRBV4-1 and TRBJ1-3; D unclear. V lost 4 bases and J lost 0, with 13 bases in between. Per the germline V gene, CDR1 is MGHRA and CDR2 is YSYEKL. The CDR3 has 16 residues. Here the CDR3 DNA reads TGCGCCAGCAGCCCAGCCCTGGCCAGCTCTGGAAACACCATATATTTT. This sequence encodes CASSPALASSGNTIYF.

The chain carries TRBV18 and TRBJ1-6, with D maybe TRBD1 (6 bases). CDR1 is KGHSH and CDR2 is LQKENI in the germline V gene. Trimming took off 2 bases at V and 5 bases at J, with 13 bases between the two ends. This CDR3 spans 16 amino acids. CDR3 protein: CASSPILAGDNSPLHF. CDR3 in DNA: TGTGCCAGCTCACCAATCTTGGCAGGGGATAATTCACCCCTCCACTTT.

The count of this clone is one. The chain joins TRBV11-2 to TRBJ2-7; 9 positions match TRBD2. V dropped 4 bases and J dropped 2; count of bases not matched to a gene: 12. The CDR3 length is 17 residues. Germline lookup yields CDR1 SGHAT and CDR2 FQNNGV. In DNA form, the CDR3 reads TGTGCCAGCAGCTCTTCCCCCCGACTAGCGGATACCTACGAGCAGTACTTC. It translates to CASSSSPRLADTYEQYF. Full variable domain (rest looked up from reference TRBV11-2 and TRBJ2-7): EAGVAQSPRYKIIEKRQSVAFWCNPISGHATLYWYQQILGQGPKLLIQFQNNGVVDDSQLPKDRFSAERLKGVDSTLKIQPAKLEDSAVYLCASSSSPRLADTYEQYFGPGTRLTVT.

This clone has only one observation. The chain couples TRBV3-1 (or the pseudogene TRBV3-2) to TRBJ1-4; D gene ambiguous. This CDR3 is built from 16 residues. The germline V gene has CDR1 LGHDT and CDR2 YNNKEL (reference sequence). The germline V and J ends were trimmed by 3 bases and 6 bases, with 17 bases remaining between them. The CDR3 loop is CASSHSSLRRDEKLFF. In nucleotides, the CDR3 is TGTGCCAGCAGCCATTCCTCTCTGAGACGGGATGAAAAACTGTTTTTT.

This clone showed up just once. The chain carries TRBV30 and TRBJ1-2; D might be TRBD1 (6 bases). Germline assignment: CDR1 GTSNPN and CDR2 SVGIG (reference sequence). The CDR3 length is 12 residues. The ends were cut back, 3 bases at V and 7 bases at J, with 12 bases in the middle. This chain's CDR3 is CAWSLGAGGYTF. The CDR3 DNA reads as TGTGCCTGGAGCTTGGGGGCGGGTGGCTACACCTTC.

The chain has TRBV6-2 or TRBV6-3 and TRBJ1-5; D is possibly TRBD1 (6 bases). Germline V gene lookup returns CDR1 MNHEY and CDR2 SVGEGT. V dropped 3 bases and J dropped 5 bases, with 17 bases sitting between them. The CDR3 is 16 amino acids. The CDR3 loop is CASSYGEGGGDQPQHF. In nucleotides, the CDR3 is TGTGCCAGCAGTTATGGGGAGGGGGGGGGCGATCAGCCCCAGCATTTT.

The chain couples TRBV30 to TRBJ2-5; TRBD2 agrees at 12 bases. The CDR3 covers 15 residues. Germline V gene sequence: CDR1 GTSNPN, CDR2 SVGIG (reference sequence). V was clipped by 1 base and J by 2 bases; unmatched bases: 2. CDR3 sequence reads: CAWSGGLAGQETQYF. CDR3 DNA sequence: TGTGCCTGGAGTGGAGGACTAGCGGGACAAGAGACCCAGTACTTC.

The rearrangement uses TRBV5-1 and TRBJ2-5, with 7 positions matching TRBD1. CDR3 length: 13 residues. The germline V gene encodes CDR1 SGHRS and CDR2 YFSETQ. V lost 4 bases to trimming and J lost 4 bases; unmatched junction nucleotides: 4. This chain's CDR3 is CASSATGLETQYF. CDR3 DNA: TGCGCCAGCAGCGCGACAGGGTTAGAGACCCAGTACTTC.

The J gene is TRBJ1-1, the V gene TRBV6-5; 7 bases agree with TRBD1. J gave up 4 bases and V 7 bases, and 9 bases lay outside the gene matches. Germline CDR1 reads MNHEY; CDR2 reads SVGAGI. This CDR3 has 14 residues. CDR3 DNA sequence: TGTGCCAGCAAGCGAACAGGGGCGGCCACTGAAGCTTTCTTT. The encoded protein is CASKRTGAATEAFF.

The chain carries TRBV6-5 and TRBJ1-5, with 8 bases matching TRBD1. The V segment lost 0 bases and the J segment 7 bases; nucleotides outside the gene matches: 2. CDR3 length: 14 amino acids. Germline assignment: CDR1 MNHEY and CDR2 SVGAGI. In DNA form, the CDR3 reads TGTGCCAGCAGTTACTCGACAGGGGACCAGCCCCAGCATTTT. This encodes CASSYSTGDQPQHF.

This clone was seen once. The chain has TRBV19 and TRBJ1-1, with a tentative D call TRBD1 (5 bases). The CDR3 contains 14 residues. Germline assignment: CDR1 LNHDA and CDR2 SQIVND (reference sequence). V lost 6 bases, J lost 2 bases, and 13 bases lay in between. The CDR3 loop reads CASREGWGNTEAFF. Here the CDR3 DNA reads TGTGCCAGTAGGGAGGGGTGGGGAAACACTGAAGCTTTCTTT.

V gene TRBV29-1 combines with J gene TRBJ1-2; 12 nucleotides line up with TRBD1. V shed 4 bases, J shed 12 bases, and the junction held 6 bases outside the gene matches. The CDR3 extends over 12 amino acids. Per the germline V gene, CDR1 is SQVTM and CDR2 is ANQGSEA. The DNA for the CDR3 is TGCAGCGTTGGGCCGGGACAGGGGGCCCACACCTTC. Residues: CSVGPGQGAHTF.

As concerns this clone: Compared with germline, one end of the junction differs, possibly owing to a read error. The J gene is TRBJ1-5, the V gene TRBV4-3; 7 bases match TRBD1. CDR1 is LGHNA, CDR2 YSLEER, per germline. This CDR3 is built from 16 residues. The CDR3 loop reads CPSSHDRVGTNQPQHF. DNA for the CDR3: TGCCCCAGCAGCCACGACAGGGTTGGGACCAATCAGCCCCAGCATTTT.

This chain links TRBV29-1 with TRBJ2-1, with unresolved D. CDR1 is SQVTM, CDR2 ANQGSEA, per germline. The CDR3 is 11 residues long. The ends were cut back, 4 bases at V and 3 bases at J, with 4 bases in the middle. CDR3 nucleotides: TGCAGCGTTGGGGTCTACAATGAGCAGTTCTTC. This encodes CSVGVYNEQFF.

The V and J genes are TRBV18 and TRBJ1-1; the D gene is possibly TRBD1 (5 bases). CDR1 and CDR2 from the germline V gene are KGHSH and LQKENI. V dropped 6 bases and J dropped 4 bases, with 15 bases sitting between them. The CDR3 is 14 amino acids. The CDR3 loop is CASSRSGGSTEAFF. In nucleotides, the CDR3 is TGTGCCAGCTCCCGTTCCGGGGGAAGCACTGAAGCTTTCTTT.

The chain carries TRBV7-2 and TRBJ2-1; 9 nucleotides agree with TRBD2. Germline CDR1 SGHTA, CDR2 FQGNSA. After removal of 5 bases from V and 7 bases from J, the junction contained 6 bases not matched to a gene. The CDR3 covers 14 residues. CDR3: CASSAAGGLNEQFF. CDR3 DNA: TGTGCCAGCAGCGCAGCGGGAGGACTGAATGAGCAGTTCTTC.

V gene TRBV12-3 or TRBV12-4 combines with J gene TRBJ2-2; weak D call: TRBD1 (6 bases). V shed 1 base and J shed 7 bases, with 7 bases lying between them. The CDR3 is 13 amino acids. The CDR3 nucleotides are TGTGCCAGCAGTTTAGAGGGGGACGGGGAGCTGTTTTTT. Translating gives CASSLEGDGELFF.

In its sample, this clone was seen a few times. The chain combines TRBV19 with TRBJ1-5; D gene ambiguous. This CDR3 comprises 12 residues. Germline CDR1 is LNHDA and CDR2 is SQIVND (reference sequence). Trimming cost V 6 bases and J 0 bases, with 3 bases left between them. CDR3 DNA: TGTGCCAGTAGAAATAGCAATCAGCCCCAGCATTTT. It encodes CASRNSNQPQHF.

V usage is TRBV10-3 and J usage is TRBJ1-5; D call uncertain. Germline CDR1 ENHRY, CDR2 SYGVKD. Trimming shortened V by 2 bases and J by 4 bases, and 6 bases separated the two germline ends. The CDR3 runs 13 residues. For the CDR3, the DNA is TGTGCCATCAGTGAGAATAGGAATCAGCCCCAGCATTTT. Amino acid sequence: CAISENRNQPQHF.

V usage is TRBV14 and J usage is TRBJ1-3, with D hard to call. Trimming took off 4 bases at V and 3 bases at J, with 13 bases between the two ends. Germline V gives CDR1 SGHDN, CDR2 FVKESK. The CDR3 runs to 15 residues. CDR3 DNA sequence: TGTGCCAGCAGCCGAGACCTAGGGATTGGAAACACCATATATTTT. Amino acids: CASSRDLGIGNTIYF.

The chain links TRBV2 to TRBJ1-2; no firm D call. V was trimmed by 4 bases and J by 4 bases, leaving 7 bases between them. CDR1 is SNHLY and CDR2 is FYNNEI in the germline V gene. The CDR3 loop spans 12 amino acids. Here the CDR3 reads CASSAQTYGYTF. CDR3 bases: TGTGCCAGCAGTGCTCAGACCTATGGCTACACCTTC. Based on the CDR3 plus reference TRBV2 and TRBJ1-2, the full variable domain is EPEVTQTPSHQVTQMGQEVILRCVPISNHLYFYWYRQILGQKVEFLVSFYNNEISEKSEIFDDQFSVERPDGSNFTLKIRSTKLEDSAMYFCASSAQTYGYTFGSGTRLTVV.

CDR3 nucleotide sequence: TGTGCCAGCCAACCAGCGGGATTACCTAATGAGCAGTTCTTC. This sequence encodes CASQPAGLPNEQFF. The chain joins TRBV6-5 to TRBJ2-1; 7 bases fit TRBD2. This CDR3 is 14 amino acids long. CDR1 and CDR2 from the germline V gene are MNHEY and SVGAGI. After removal of 8 bases from V and 7 bases from J, the junction contained 11 bases not matched to a gene.

This chain uses TRBV4-3 with TRBJ1-1; D remains ambiguous. V lost 0 bases and J 5 bases, leaving 16 bases between the germline ends. CDR1 is LGHNA, CDR2 YSLEER, per germline. The CDR3 contains 16 residues. CDR3 DNA sequence: TGCGCCAGCAGCCAAGATCAGACCCGGGCTCGTACTGAAGCTTTCTTT. This codes for CASSQDQTRARTEAFF.

The chain has TRBV12-3 or TRBV12-4 and TRBJ2-3; D uncertain. Trimming removed 6 bases at V and 2 bases at J, with 9 bases between. CDR3 length: 13 amino acids. The CDR3 nucleotides read TGTGCCAGCAGATGGGATCCCACAGATACGCAGTATTTT. Translation: CASRWDPTDTQYF.

The chain combines TRBV7-2 with TRBJ2-2; a weak D match, TRBD2 (6 bases). V lost 4 bases, J lost 5 bases, and 14 bases lay in between. The germline gives CDR1 SGHTA, CDR2 FQGNSA. The CDR3 contains 15 residues. CDR3: CASSYGTSLTGELFF. The CDR3 nucleotides read TGTGCCAGCAGCTACGGGACTTCACTAACCGGGGAGCTGTTTTTT. Variable domain in full (rest from reference TRBV7-2 and TRBJ2-2): GAGVSQSPSNKVTEKGKDVELRCDPISGHTALYWYRQSLGQGLEFLIYFQGNSAPDKSGLPSDRFSAERTGGSVSTLTIQRTQQEDSAVYLCASSYGTSLTGELFFGEGSRLTVL.

V usage is TRBV10-2 and J usage is TRBJ2-7; D is unclear. The CDR3 runs to 13 residues. CDR1 and CDR2 (germline): WSHSY, SAAADI. Trimming shortened V by 4 bases and J by 2 bases, and 9 bases separated the two germline ends. The CDR3 protein is CASSVTPPYEQYF. CDR3 bases: TGCGCCAGCAGTGTTACACCGCCCTACGAGCAGTACTTC.

As to this clone: Other DNA sequences in this sample translate to the same CDR3. The chain carries TRBV27 and TRBJ2-7, with D maybe TRBD1 (5 bases). CDR3 length: 13 amino acids. V was cut by 3 bases and J by 2 bases, with 8 bases left in between. Germline CDR1 MNHEY, CDR2 SMNVEV (reference sequence). The CDR3 loop is CASSLGQTYEQYF. CDR3 coding DNA: TGTGCCAGCAGTTTGGGGCAGACCTACGAGCAGTACTTC.

This chain links TRBV29-1 with TRBJ1-1, with D unclear. The V end lost 4 bases, the J end lost 0 bases, and 9 bases lay between the germline ends. CDR3 length: 13 residues. From germline, CDR1 is SQVTM and CDR2 ANQGSEA. The CDR3 coding sequence is TGCAGCGTTGTCAGGAAGATGAACACTGAAGCTTTCTTT. This gives the protein CSVVRKMNTEAFF.

The CDR3 DNA follows: TGCGCCAGCAGCCCCGGCGGGGGTCCCTACGAGCAGTACTTC. Residues: CASSPGGGPYEQYF. This sequence joins TRBV5-1 and TRBJ2-7; TRBD2 agrees at 7 bases. V trimming: 4 bases; J trimming: 2 bases; junction bases outside the gene matches: 6. This CDR3 has 14 residues. Per the germline V gene, CDR1 is SGHRS and CDR2 is YFSETQ. Filled out from reference TRBV5-1 and TRBJ2-7, the complete variable domain reads KAGVTQTPRYLIKTRGQQVTLSCSPISGHRSVSWYQQTPGQGLQFLFEYFSETQRNKGNFPGRFSGRQFSNSRSEMNVSTLELGDSALYLCASSPGGGPYEQYFGPGTRLTVT.

The V and J genes are TRBV5-1 and TRBJ2-4; D remains ambiguous. The CDR3 is 13 amino acids. In germline, CDR1 is SGHRS, CDR2 YFSETQ. The germline V and J ends were trimmed by 0 bases and 5 bases, with 6 bases remaining between them. The CDR3 DNA follows: TGCGCCAGCAGCTTGGCCGGTGAAAACATTCAGTACTTC. It specifies CASSLAGENIQYF. Filled out from reference TRBV5-1 and TRBJ2-4, the complete variable domain reads KAGVTQTPRYLIKTRGQQVTLSCSPISGHRSVSWYQQTPGQGLQFLFEYFSETQRNKGNFPGRFSGRQFSNSRSEMNVSTLELGDSALYLCASSLAGENIQYFGAGTRLSVL.